This T cell receptor (beta chain) comes out of a study of blood T cells in healthy people across ages. CDR1 and CDR2 from the germline V gene are GTSNPN and SVGIG (reference sequence). This CDR3 contains 17 residues. V was trimmed by 7 bases and J by 4 bases, leaving 28 bases between them. In the case of this clonotype: Its specificity is unknown.

Healthy Caucasians from Russia aged roughly 6 to 95 served as donors. Next came a second PCR, run for roughly 6 to 11 cycles, which used a sample-barcoded 5' primer along with a J-beta primer mix. TCRdb reprocessed the 5' RACE reads via MiXCR and lists one record per CDR3 protein. The repertoire holds 890,000 or so distinct CDR3 sequences, 60% to 80% seen once, with about a quarter in the top ten. Study-wide results and limits: More naive CD4+ cells and higher diversity were found in long-lived than in aged donors. Diversity of TCR beta per million T cells declined in a roughly linear way with age.

The chain joins TRBV30 to TRBJ1-2; perhaps TRBD1 as D (6 bases). This sequence was found in a man aged 30 to 39 in good health. Sequenced material: blood. CDR3 amino acids: CASIVPGSEGDTYGYTF. The DNA for the CDR3 is TGTGCCTCCATCGTCCCAGGGAGCGAGGGGGATACCTATGGCTACACCTTC.